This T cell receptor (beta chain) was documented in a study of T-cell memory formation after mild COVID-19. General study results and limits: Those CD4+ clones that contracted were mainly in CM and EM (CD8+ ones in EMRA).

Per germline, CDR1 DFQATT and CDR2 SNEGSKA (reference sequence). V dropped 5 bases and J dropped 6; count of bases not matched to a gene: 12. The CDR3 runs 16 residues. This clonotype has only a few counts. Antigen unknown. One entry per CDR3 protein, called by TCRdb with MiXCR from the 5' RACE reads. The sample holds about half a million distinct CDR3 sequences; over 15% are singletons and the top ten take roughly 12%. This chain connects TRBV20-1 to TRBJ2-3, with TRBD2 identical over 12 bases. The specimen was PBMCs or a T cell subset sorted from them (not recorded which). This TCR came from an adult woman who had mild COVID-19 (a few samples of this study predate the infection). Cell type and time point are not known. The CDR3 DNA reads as TGCAGTGCTGAAGGGACTAGCGGGCCGATACAGGATACGCAGTATTTT. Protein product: CSAEGTSGPIQDTQYF.